Following are 20 T cell receptor beta chains from one sample sequenced in a study of human T cells and chemical hapten exposure. TCRdb processed the RACE reads anew with MiXCR; each CDR3 protein has one entry. Counted here are some 200,000 distinct CDR3 sequences, approximately 31% occurring once; the ten biggest clones make up roughly 3%. Time point noted: pre-sensitization, week 0. Regarding treatment: therapeutic diphenylcyclopropenone sensitization with weekly scalp DPC. Sample: whole blood, taken in connection with sensitization to the hapten diphenylcyclopropenone (DPC). The receptors shown here come from a woman aged 25 to 39 with alopecia areata. Some clones in this sample may be carry-over from other donors' samples.

The rearrangement joins TRBV28 to TRBJ2-4; 8 nucleotides match TRBD2. The length of the CDR3 is 16 residues. The V gene's germline CDR1 is MDHEN and CDR2 SYDVKM. Trimming removed 4 bases from V and 5 bases from J; junction bases left unmatched: 10. CDR3 region: CASSSLGLARQNIQYF. CDR3 nucleotides: TGTGCCAGCAGTTCCCTTGGACTAGCTAGACAAAACATTCAGTACTTC. The whole variable domain, remainder taken from reference TRBV28 and TRBJ2-4, is DVKVTQSSRYLVKRTGEKVFLECVQDMDHENMFWYRQDPGLGLRLIYFSYDVKMKEKGDIPEGYSVSREKKERFSLILESASTNQTSMYLCASSSLGLARQNIQYFGAGTRLSVL.

This clonotype has more than one count but fewer than ten. V and J are TRBV7-2 and TRBJ2-5, with D unclear. Germline CDR1 is SGHTA and CDR2 is FQGNSA. The CDR3 is made up of 11 amino acids. V lost 3 bases, J lost 6 bases, and 5 bases lay in between. The CDR3: CASSFQKTQYF. CDR3 bases: TGTGCCAGCAGCTTTCAGAAGACCCAGTACTTC.

The chain uses TRBV29-1 and TRBJ2-7, with TRBD1 identical over 7 bases. The CDR3 covers 12 residues. Germline lookup yields CDR1 SQVTM and CDR2 ANQGSEA. The junction had 5 bases not matched to a gene; V was cut back by 7 bases and J by 2 bases. CDR3 in DNA: TGCAGCGCGGGGACAGATCCCTACGAGCAGTACTTC. It codes for CSAGTDPYEQYF.

This clonotype was observed a few times. The V call is TRBV6-2 or TRBV6-3, the J call TRBJ1-3; D gene ambiguous. The ends were cut back, 0 bases at V and 3 bases at J, with 6 bases in the middle. Germline V gene data show CDR1 as MNHEY and CDR2 as SVGEGT. The CDR3 runs to 14 residues. The CDR3 sequence is CASSYSTNGNTIYF. The CDR3 region has the DNA TGTGCCAGCAGTTACTCGACCAATGGAAACACCATATATTTT.

The J gene is TRBJ2-5, the V gene TRBV9; D remains ambiguous. The CDR3 is made up of 14 amino acids. V was pared by 1 base and J by 5 bases, with 12 bases between. Germline V gene lookup returns CDR1 SGDLS and CDR2 YYNGEE. In DNA form, the CDR3 reads TGTGCCAGCAGCGTATCCGGTGGTGGGGAGACCCAGTACTTC. As protein: CASSVSGGGETQYF.

Comment on this clonotype: The missing conserved phenylalanine or tryptophan at the end of this CDR3 makes a read error likely. The gene calls are TRBV4-2 and TRBJ2-7, with 8 bases identical to TRBD2. In germline, CDR1 is LGHNA, CDR2 YNFKEQ. Trimming removed 6 bases from V and 2 bases from J; junction bases left unmatched: 12. This CDR3 spans 16 amino acids. The CDR3 coding sequence is TGTGCCAGCAGTCCCAAGGAGGGCGGGGGGACCTACGAGCAGTACCTC. Translated, it gives CASSPKEGGGTYEQYL.

This clonotype was recorded at least ten times. The chain uses TRBV7-3 and TRBJ2-1; tentatively, D is TRBD1 or TRBD2 (6 bases each). The CDR3 is made up of 14 amino acids. V lost 5 bases to trimming and J lost 10 bases, with 18 bases between them. The V gene's germline CDR1 is SGHTA and CDR2 FQGTGA. The CDR3 nucleotides read TGTGCCAGCAGCGTGGGACTTGTGGGGGCCGAGCAGTTCTTC. Translating it yields CASSVGLVGAEQFF. The full variable domain, rest sourced from reference TRBV7-3 and TRBJ2-1, is GAGVSQTPSNKVTEKGKYVELRCDPISGHTALYWYRQSLGQGPEFLIYFQGTGAADDSGLPNDRFFAVRPEGSVSTLKIQRTERGDSAVYLCASSVGLVGAEQFFGPGTRLTVL.

This chain uses TRBV4-2 with TRBJ1-2, with unresolved D. Germline CDR1 reads LGHNA; CDR2 reads YNFKEQ. Trimming stripped 0 bases from V and 5 bases from J, with 10 bases between. The CDR3 has 14 residues. The chain's CDR3 is CASSQDPVSYGYTF. As DNA, the CDR3 is TGTGCCAGCAGCCAAGACCCGGTTTCGTATGGCTACACCTTC.

This clonotype was counted only a few times. The V gene is TRBV25-1, the J gene TRBJ2-7, with 12 bases matching TRBD1. The V and J ends lost 8 bases and 6 bases, in that order; junction bases with no gene match: 14. The CDR3 covers 16 residues. The V gene's germline CDR1 is MGHDK and CDR2 SYGVNS. CDR3 residues: CASGDRGPLVGPEQYF. CDR3 coding DNA: TGTGCCAGCGGGGACAGGGGGCCGCTAGTTGGCCCCGAGCAGTACTTC.

The chain combines TRBV12-3 or TRBV12-4 with TRBJ2-1; D gene ambiguous. The V gene lost 3 bases and the J gene lost 4 bases, with 4 bases spanning the gap. This CDR3 comprises 12 residues. In DNA form, the CDR3 reads TGTGCCAGCAGTTTGCAGTACAATGAGCAGTTCTTC. Its protein is CASSLQYNEQFF.

V is TRBV4-3 and J is TRBJ2-2; weak D call: TRBD1 (5 bases). V shed 0 bases and J shed 7 bases, with 9 bases lying between them. Germline CDR1 reads LGHNA; CDR2 reads YSLEER. The CDR3 is 14 amino acids. The CDR3 here is CASSQDTGFGELFF. The CDR3 DNA follows: TGCGCCAGCAGCCAAGATACAGGCTTCGGGGAGCTGTTTTTT.

This clonotype showed up just a few times. The chain uses TRBV29-1 and TRBJ2-7; D is uncertain. Trimming took off 8 bases at V and 6 bases at J, with 23 bases between the two ends. Germline CDR1 reads SQVTM; CDR2 reads ANQGSEA. This CDR3 contains 14 residues. The CDR3 sequence is CSTRLGSVPGEQYF. The CDR3, as DNA: TGCAGCACTCGGTTAGGGTCGGTTCCTGGCGAGCAGTACTTC.

CDR3 in amino acids: CSARTGAMETQYF. In DNA form, the CDR3 reads TGCAGCGCCCGGACAGGGGCGATGGAGACCCAGTACTTC. The V call is TRBV29-1, the J call TRBJ2-5; TRBD1 matches 9 bases. Germline V gives CDR1 SQVTM, CDR2 ANQGSEA. This CDR3 contains 13 residues. The V and J ends lost 7 bases and 5 bases, in that order; junction bases with no gene match: 8.

V and J are TRBV28 and TRBJ1-2, with D unresolved. CDR3 length: 12 residues. Germline V gives CDR1 MDHEN, CDR2 SYDVKM. As DNA, the CDR3 is TGTGGGGCTGAACAGTATGGATATGGCTACACCTTC. Translated: CGAEQYGYGYTF.

The chain employs TRBV7-9 and TRBJ2-5; TRBD2 matches 16 bases. Germline V CDR1 and CDR2: SEHNR, FQNEAQ (reference sequence). This CDR3 is 16 amino acids long. V trimming: 3 bases; J trimming: 6 bases; junction bases outside the gene matches: 4. The CDR3 protein is CASSLGLAGGQKTQYF. The CDR3 region has the DNA TGTGCCAGCAGCTTGGGACTAGCGGGGGGGCAGAAGACCCAGTACTTC.

A few counts support this clonotype. The genes are TRBV7-3 and TRBJ2-3; D may be TRBD2 (7 bases). Germline V lookup: CDR1 SGHTA, CDR2 FQGTGA. This CDR3 contains 13 residues. The V gene lost 8 bases and the J gene lost 4 bases, with 13 bases spanning the gap. CDR3 residues: CASGGGSSDTQYF. The CDR3 DNA follows: TGTGCCAGCGGGGGCGGGAGTTCAGATACGCAGTATTTT.

The V gene is TRBV2, the J gene TRBJ2-2, with 8 bases fitting TRBD1. This CDR3 has 14 residues. Germline V gene sequence: CDR1 SNHLY, CDR2 FYNNEI. V dropped 8 bases and J dropped 5; count of bases not matched to a gene: 7. CDR3: CASRTGLGTGELFF. Written as DNA, the CDR3 is TGTGCCAGCCGGACAGGGCTGGGAACCGGGGAGCTGTTTTTT. The full variable domain, completed using reference TRBV2 and TRBJ2-2, is EPEVTQTPSHQVTQMGQEVILRCVPISNHLYFYWYRQILGQKVEFLVSFYNNEISEKSEIFDDQFSVERPDGSNFTLKIRSTKLEDSAMYFCASRTGLGTGELFFGEGSRLTVL.

This CDR3 reads CASSSGTGAKAKNIQYF. The CDR3, as DNA: TGTGCCAGCAGCTCCGGGACAGGGGCAAAAGCCAAAAACATTCAGTACTTC. V usage is TRBV7-2 and J usage is TRBJ2-4, with TRBD1 matching 10 bases. V was pared by 4 bases and J by 0 bases, with 6 bases of the junction left unmatched. Germline V CDR1 and CDR2: SGHTA, FQGNSA. The CDR3 extends over 17 amino acids. The full variable domain, completed using reference TRBV7-2 and TRBJ2-4, is GAGVSQSPSNKVTEKGKDVELRCDPISGHTALYWYRQSLGQGLEFLIYFQGNSAPDKSGLPSDRFSAERTGGSVSTLTIQRTQQEDSAVYLCASSSGTGAKAKNIQYFGAGTRLSVL.

A few counts support this clonotype. The chain is built from TRBV14 and TRBJ2-1; 8 nucleotides agree with TRBD2. V lost 1 base to trimming and J lost 9 bases; unmatched junction nucleotides: 5. The germline gives CDR1 SGHDN, CDR2 FVKESK. The CDR3 extends over 14 amino acids. DNA of the CDR3: TGTGCCAGCAGCCAAGCGGGAGGGCACAGTGAGCAGTTCTTC. Translated, it gives CASSQAGGHSEQFF.

The genes are TRBV29-1 and TRBJ2-7, with TRBD2 matching over 8 bases. This CDR3 is built from 14 residues. The V segment lost 4 bases and the J segment 7 bases; nucleotides outside the gene matches: 12. CDR1 is SQVTM, CDR2 ANQGSEA, per germline. The CDR3 DNA is TGCAGCGTTGTCGGGAGGGGGAGTCGGGAAGAGCAGTACTTC. Its protein is CSVVGRGSREEQYF.